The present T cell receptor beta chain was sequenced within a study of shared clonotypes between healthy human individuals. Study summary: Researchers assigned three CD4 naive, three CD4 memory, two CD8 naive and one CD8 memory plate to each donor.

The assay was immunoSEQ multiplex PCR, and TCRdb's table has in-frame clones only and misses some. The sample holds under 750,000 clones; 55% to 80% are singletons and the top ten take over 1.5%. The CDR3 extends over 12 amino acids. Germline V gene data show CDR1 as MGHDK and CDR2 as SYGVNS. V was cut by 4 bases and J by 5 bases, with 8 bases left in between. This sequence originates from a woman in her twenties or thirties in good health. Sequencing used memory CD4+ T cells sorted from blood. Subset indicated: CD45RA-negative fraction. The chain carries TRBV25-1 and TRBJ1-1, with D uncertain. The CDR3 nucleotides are TGTGCCAGCAGTGGGGGTTCTACTGAAGCTTTCTTT. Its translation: CASSGGSTEAFF.